The 18 T cell receptor beta chains below all came from one sample that was sequenced in a study of blood T cells in healthy people across ages. Primers used in a second PCR of about 6 to 11 cycles were a sample-barcoded 5' primer and a J-beta primer mix. TCRdb processed the 5' RACE reads anew with MiXCR; each CDR3 protein has one entry. Of 1.4 million or so distinct CDR3 sequences listed, roughly two fifths are singletons. Sequenced material: blood. The source of these receptors is a woman aged 18-35 years in good health.

There are a few counts of this clonotype. The chain combines TRBV6-1 with TRBJ2-5; TRBD2 might be the D (6 bases). The CDR3 covers 15 residues. Germline CDR1 MNHNS, CDR2 SASEGT. V lost 1 base and J 2 bases, leaving 11 bases between the germline ends. CDR3 nucleotides: TGTGCCAGCAGTGAAGTGCGGGGCGGACAAGAGACCCAGTACTTC. Amino acids: CASSEVRGGQETQYF.

The chain links TRBV15 to TRBJ1-4; no reliable D call. Trimming left V 3 bases short and J 0 bases short, with 5 bases between. The CDR3 spans 14 residues. Germline CDR1 reads LNHNV; CDR2 reads YYDKDF (reference sequence). The CDR3 bases are TGTGCCACCAGCAGCCAGACAACTAATGAAAAACTGTTTTTT. This encodes CATSSQTTNEKLFF.

This clonotype occurred a few times. The chain links TRBV29-1 to TRBJ2-3; D is ambiguous. The germline gives CDR1 SQVTM, CDR2 ANQGSEA. V was shortened by 5 bases and J by 1 base, with 13 bases between the two germline ends. There are 14 residues in the CDR3. The CDR3 reads CSVLGRVGTDTQYF. The CDR3 DNA is TGCAGCGTTCTGGGTAGAGTCGGCACAGATACGCAGTATTTT.

The genes are TRBV30 and TRBJ1-1; TRBD1 is a possible D gene (6 bases). The CDR3 contains 15 residues. Trimming removed 3 bases at V and 3 bases at J, with 17 bases between. The germline V gene has CDR1 GTSNPN and CDR2 SVGIG (reference sequence). The CDR3 here is CAWSHGPGGDTEAFF. Here the CDR3 DNA reads TGTGCCTGGAGCCACGGACCTGGGGGCGACACTGAAGCTTTCTTT.

The rearrangement uses TRBV20-1 and TRBJ2-7, with TRBD1 matching 7 bases. V lost 1 base to trimming and J lost 5 bases; unmatched junction nucleotides: 8. Looked up from germline, CDR1 is DFQATT and CDR2 is SNEGSKA (reference sequence). There are 14 residues in the CDR3. The CDR3 DNA follows: TGCAGTGCTAGAGTAAGGACAGGATTGCACGAGCAGTACTTC. Translated, it gives CSARVRTGLHEQYF.

The rearrangement joins TRBV19 to TRBJ1-1, with D unclear. This CDR3 has 12 amino acids. Trimming shortened V by 4 bases and J by 4 bases, and 7 bases separated the two germline ends. The germline gives CDR1 LNHDA, CDR2 SQIVND (reference sequence). CDR3 protein: CASSTGFTEAFF. The DNA for the CDR3 is TGTGCCAGTAGTACTGGTTTCACTGAAGCTTTCTTT.

The V gene is TRBV6-5, the J gene TRBJ1-2; D is uncertain. The ends were cut back, 0 bases at V and 10 bases at J, with 9 bases in the middle. Germline-derived CDR1 and CDR2 are MNHEY and SVGAGI. The CDR3 is 12 residues long. Written as DNA, the CDR3 is TGTGCCAGCAGTTACTCGAACGGAGTCTACACCTTC. It encodes CASSYSNGVYTF.

As to this clonotype: A much larger clone sits a single nucleotide away, making a read error possible. V is TRBV5-1 and J is TRBJ2-5, with D possibly TRBD1 on 6 matching bases. Trimming took off 4 bases at V and 11 bases at J, with 21 bases between the two ends. This CDR3 has 14 amino acids. CDR1 and CDR2 (germline): SGHRS, YFSETQ. The CDR3 loop is CASSGEGHGEEQYF. The CDR3 DNA sequence: TGCGCCAGCAGCGGCGAGGGACACGGGGAAGAGCAGTACTTC.

The rearrangement uses TRBV9 and TRBJ2-1, with D possibly called TRBD1 or TRBD2 (5 bases each). The CDR3 is 15 residues long. The germline CDR1 and CDR2 sequences are SGDLS and YYNGEE. V lost 3 bases and J 0 bases, leaving 10 bases between the germline ends. The CDR3, as DNA: TGTGCCAGCAGCGGCTGGGACGGCTCCTACAATGAGCAGTTCTTC. This codes for CASSGWDGSYNEQFF.

The chain carries TRBV12-3 or TRBV12-4 and TRBJ1-2, with 7 bases aligning to TRBD1. Losses at the gene ends were 4 bases for V and 4 bases for J; bases not matched to a gene: 12. The CDR3 is 16 residues long. As DNA, the CDR3 is TGTGCCAGCAGTTCTTCCCGGACAGGCATTTCCTATGGCTACACCTTC. This encodes CASSSSRTGISYGYTF.

The chain carries TRBV12-3 or TRBV12-4 and TRBJ2-1, with D tentatively TRBD2 (6 bases). The CDR3 runs 15 residues. Trimming pared 1 base from V and 7 bases from J, leaving 14 bases between. This CDR3 is CASSLGSGVGNEQFF. In DNA, the CDR3 is TGTGCCAGCAGTTTAGGGTCGGGGGTTGGAAATGAGCAGTTCTTC.

The chain employs TRBV27 and TRBJ2-5; 9 nucleotides match TRBD1. J lost 11 bases, V lost 6 bases, and 19 bases had no gene match. Germline-derived CDR1 and CDR2 are MNHEY and SMNVEV (reference sequence). The CDR3 length is 16 residues. CDR3 protein: CASRHYKTGGWDEQYF. In DNA, the CDR3 is TGTGCCAGCAGACATTACAAGACAGGGGGATGGGATGAGCAGTACTTC.

This clonotype was detected a few times. Written as DNA, the CDR3 is TGTGCCAGCAGCTTCGGGACAGGGGGCTTTGAGCAGTACTTC. It translates to CASSFGTGGFEQYF. This rearrangement joins TRBV5-5 to TRBJ2-7; TRBD1 agrees at 12 bases. The CDR3 is 14 amino acids. Losses at the gene ends were 2 bases for V and 7 bases for J; bases not matched to a gene: 4. CDR1 and CDR2 from the germline V gene are SGHKS and YYEKEE (reference sequence).

The chain recombines TRBV25-1 with TRBJ1-1; TRBD1 aligns across 9 bases. V shed 2 bases and J 5 bases; nucleotides not matched to a gene: 6. The germline V gene encodes CDR1 MGHDK and CDR2 SYGVNS. The CDR3 sequence is 15 residues long. CDR3 in DNA: TGTGCCAGCAGTGAACGTGGGACAGGGCGTACTGAAGCTTTCTTT. As protein: CASSERGTGRTEAFF.

This clonotype was found a few times. This sequence joins TRBV7-9 and TRBJ2-1; D is possibly TRBD2 (6 bases). In germline, CDR1 is SEHNR, CDR2 FQNEAQ (reference sequence). V was shortened by 5 bases and J by 8 bases, with 19 bases between the two germline ends. This CDR3 is 15 amino acids long. CDR3 sequence (DNA): TGTGCCAGCAGCCCTAGCAGGGCCAAGCGGGATGAGCAGTTCTTC. It yields the protein CASSPSRAKRDEQFF.

The J gene is TRBJ2-4, the V gene TRBV2; D gene unclear. The end of the DNA is better explained by TRBJ2-7, so the J call may be wrong. This CDR3 is built from 12 residues. CDR1 SNHLY and CDR2 FYNNEI come from the germline V gene. Here the CDR3 DNA reads TGTGCCAGCAGGAGACCGGTTTACGAGCAGTACTTC. This sequence encodes CASRRPVYEQYF.

The V and J genes are TRBV20-1 and TRBJ2-7, with 7 positions matching TRBD2. Looked up from germline, CDR1 is DFQATT and CDR2 is SNEGSKA (reference sequence). The CDR3 extends over 15 amino acids. V was clipped by 4 bases and J by 0 bases; unmatched bases: 9. As DNA, the CDR3 is TGCAGTGCTATTCCCGGGATAGCGGGCTCCTACGAGCAGTACTTC. Its translation is CSAIPGIAGSYEQYF.

The V gene is TRBV30, the J gene TRBJ2-2; weak D call: TRBD2 (5 bases). V lost 2 bases, J lost 5 bases, and 12 bases lay in between. Germline-derived CDR1 and CDR2 are GTSNPN and SVGIG (reference sequence). The CDR3 contains 14 residues. CDR3 in amino acids: CAWSLDYGTGELFF. The DNA of the CDR3 is TGTGCCTGGAGTTTAGACTACGGGACCGGGGAGCTGTTTTTT. Using reference TRBV30 and TRBJ2-2 for the parts outside the CDR3, the full variable domain is SQTIHQWPATLVQPVGSPLSLECTVEGTSNPNLYWYRQAAGRGLQLLFYSVGIGQISSEVPQNLSASRPQDRQFILSSKKLLLSDSGFYLCAWSLDYGTGELFFGEGSRLTVL.